A single sample is the source of the 26 T cell receptor beta chains below, sequenced in a study of read filtering for tumor transcriptome and immune sequencing. From roughly 390 ng of RNA, a library with molecular barcoded alpha/delta and beta/gamma adaptors was made. TCRdb reanalysed the reads using MiXCR and keeps one entry per CDR3 protein. The sample includes over 90,000 distinct CDR3 sequences, roughly a fifth of them seen just once. The sample taken for sequencing was a population of CD138-negative cells sorted from bone marrow. The receptors stem from a donor at least 40 years old with multiple myeloma.

As to this clonotype: Possible read error: a much larger clone is one base away. The V and J genes are TRBV29-1 and TRBJ1-4; tentatively, D is TRBD1 (5 bases). The CDR3 length is 13 residues. Germline CDR1 SQVTM, CDR2 ANQGSEA. The CDR3 spells CSAEGASREKLFF. The CDR3 region has the DNA TGCAGCGCTGAAGGGGCCAGTAGGGAAAAACTGTTTTTT. The variable domain in full, with the rest retrieved from reference TRBV29-1 and TRBJ1-4, is SAVISQKPSRDICQRGTSLTIQCQVDSQVTMMFWYRQQPGQSLTLIATANQGSEATYESGFVIDKFPISRPNLTFSTLTVSNMSPEDSSIYLCSAEGASREKLFFGSGTQLSVL.

This clonotype has a count of ten or more. The chain carries TRBV25-1 and TRBJ2-1; TRBD2 aligns across 14 bases. Germline V CDR1 and CDR2: MGHDK, SYGVNS. The CDR3 is made up of 17 amino acids. The J segment lost 8 bases and the V segment lost 2 bases, leaving 8 bases of the junction unmatched. The CDR3 here is CASSELTSGGAWDEQFF. In nucleotides, the CDR3 is TGTGCCAGCAGTGAACTGACTAGCGGGGGGGCTTGGGATGAGCAGTTCTTC.

This clonotype was picked up many times. The CDR3 coding sequence is TGTGCCAGCAGTTTATTCAGGAACACTGAAGCTTTCTTT. Translating gives CASSLFRNTEAFF. The gene calls are TRBV27 and TRBJ1-1; D unclear. V was clipped by 1 base and J by 1 base, with 4 bases between them. The CDR3 is 13 residues long. Per the germline V gene, CDR1 is MNHEY and CDR2 is SMNVEV (reference sequence).

This clonotype was found many times. The chain is built from TRBV12-3 or TRBV12-4 and TRBJ2-5; D is possibly TRBD2 (6 bases). V lost 1 base, J lost 4 bases, and 10 bases lay in between. CDR3 size: 14 residues. The CDR3 coding sequence is TGTGCCAGCAGTTTAGGGGGGGTTATAGAGACCCAGTACTTC. Translation gives CASSLGGVIETQYF.

This clonotype has ten or more counts. The chain joins TRBV29-1 to TRBJ1-1; possibly TRBD1 for D (6 bases). CDR1 SQVTM and CDR2 ANQGSEA come from the germline V gene. This CDR3 region has 13 residues. Trimming left V 6 bases short and J 5 bases short, with 16 bases between. This CDR3 is CSVRTQGRTEAFF. The CDR3 DNA sequence: TGCAGCGTCCGAACACAGGGAAGGACTGAAGCTTTCTTT.

About this clonotype: This may be a read error, as it is one base from a much larger clone. The CDR3 ends on some other residue instead of the conserved phenylalanine or tryptophan, so this is likely a read error. V usage is TRBV5-6 and J usage is TRBJ2-5; perhaps TRBD2 as D (5 bases). The V gene's germline CDR1 is SGHDT and CDR2 YYEEEE. V lost 1 base to trimming and J lost 4 bases, with 11 bases between them. There are 14 residues in the CDR3. The CDR3 DNA follows: TGTGCCAGCAGCTTGCGGGGTGCTGGAGAGACCCAGTACCTC. It encodes CASSLRGAGETQYL.

This clonotype was seen repeatedly, ten times or more. The chain recombines TRBV5-5 with TRBJ2-3, with D hard to call. This CDR3 spans 10 amino acids. Trimming removed 3 bases from V and 8 bases from J, with 4 bases in between. CDR1 and CDR2 (germline): SGHKS, YYEKEE (reference sequence). As DNA, the CDR3 is TGTGCCAGCAGCTCGGGTACGCAGTATTTT. Protein: CASSSGTQYF.

About this clonotype itself: An end of the junction does not agree with germline; a read error may underlie this. The V gene is TRBV6-1, the J gene TRBJ2-1; possible D gene TRBD2, 7 bases. Germline CDR1 reads MNHNS; CDR2 reads SASEGT. The CDR3 runs to 17 residues. The CDR3 sequence is CVSTSLTIGGPRGEQFF. The CDR3 nucleotides are TGTGTCAGCACCTCTTTGACTATCGGGGGGCCGCGGGGAGAGCAGTTCTTC.

Ten or more counts support this clonotype. The J gene is TRBJ2-3, the V gene TRBV5-1; 11 nucleotides match TRBD2. Germline assignment: CDR1 SGHRS and CDR2 YFSETQ. The ends lost 3 bases at V and 0 bases at J; junction bases unmatched: 3. This CDR3 contains 16 residues. DNA of the CDR3: TGCGCCAGCAGCTGGGGACTAGCGGCGAGCACAGATACGCAGTATTTT. It is translated as CASSWGLAASTDTQYF. Together with reference TRBV5-1 and TRBJ2-3, the CDR3 gives the full variable domain: KAGVTQTPRYLIKTRGQQVTLSCSPISGHRSVSWYQQTPGQGLQFLFEYFSETQRNKGNFPGRFSGRQFSNSRSEMNVSTLELGDSALYLCASSWGLAASTDTQYFGPGTRLTVL.

Comments on this clonotype: This may arise from a read error, as a much more abundant clone is one base away. The chain is built from TRBV6-5 and TRBJ1-1; a possible D gene is TRBD1 (6 bases). The CDR3 consists of 14 residues. Looked up from germline, CDR1 is MNHEY and CDR2 is SVGAGI. The CDR3 sequence is CAGRYPGENTEAFF. For the CDR3, the DNA is TGTGCCGGCAGATACCCAGGGGAGAACACTGAAGCTTTCTTT.

This clonotype occurred once. The likely explanation is a read error, given a far larger clone one base away. V is TRBV11-1 and J is TRBJ2-5; TRBD2 agrees at 7 bases. CDR3 length: 17 amino acids. The V and J ends lost 2 bases and 4 bases, in that order; junction bases with no gene match: 13. Germline CDR1 is SGHAT and CDR2 is FQDESV (reference sequence). The CDR3 loop is CASSLTLGAGRGETQYF. CDR3 DNA sequence: TGTGCCAGCAGCTTAACCCTTGGGGCAGGGAGGGGAGAGACCCAGTACTTC.

This clonotype has at least ten counts. The chain uses TRBV2 and TRBJ1-5, with unresolved D. Germline V gives CDR1 SNHLY, CDR2 FYNNEI. The ends were cut back, 8 bases at V and 0 bases at J, with 11 bases in the middle. The CDR3 has 14 amino acids. CDR3 in amino acids: CASERLYSNQPQHF. CDR3 bases: TGTGCCAGCGAACGACTTTATAGCAATCAGCCCCAGCATTTT.

As for this clonotype: A clone one base away is much larger, so this may be a read error. The chain employs TRBV2 and TRBJ1-5, with 7 bases matching TRBD1. Trimming cost V 8 bases and J 2 bases; bases outside gene matches: 12. CDR1 and CDR2 from the germline V gene are SNHLY and FYNNEI. The CDR3 runs 16 residues. CDR3 nucleotides: TGTGCCAGCCGCCTTCGGACAGGTGGGGGCAATCAGCCCCAGCATTTT. Its translation: CASRLRTGGGNQPQHF.

Turning to this clonotype: The junction does not match germline at one end; this may be a read error. The chain uses TRBV24-1 and TRBJ2-4; D remains ambiguous. CDR1 and CDR2 from the germline V gene are KGHDR and SFDVKD. This CDR3 comprises 15 residues. The DNA of the CDR3 is TGTGCCACCAGTGATTCCCGCAGTGACGGAAACATTCATTACTTC. Translation gives CATSDSRSDGNIHYF.

Note on this clonotype: This may be a read error, as it is one base from a much larger clone. The chain links TRBV20-1 to TRBJ2-1; 9 nucleotides line up with TRBD1. Germline assignment: CDR1 DFQATT and CDR2 SNEGSKA (reference sequence). This CDR3 has 14 residues. This CDR3 reads CSATGTGWYNEQLF. CDR3 DNA sequence: TGCAGTGCAACCGGGACAGGGTGGTACAATGAGCAGCTCTTC.

This clonotype was counted only a few times. The chain couples TRBV4-2 to TRBJ2-5; no firm D call. The V end lost 1 base, the J end lost 5 bases, and 14 bases lay between the germline ends. Germline V gives CDR1 LGHNA, CDR2 YNFKEQ. The CDR3 has 15 residues. DNA of the CDR3: TGTGCCAGCAGCCAAGGAGCTAGTCAATGGGAGACCCAGTACTTC. It is translated as CASSQGASQWETQYF.

This chain's CDR3 is CASAPGQGTTEAFF. The CDR3 DNA sequence: TGTGCCAGCGCACCCGGACAGGGCACCACTGAAGCTTTCTTT. The chain employs TRBV19 and TRBJ1-1, with 8 bases aligning to TRBD1. There are 14 residues in the CDR3. Germline lookup yields CDR1 LNHDA and CDR2 SQIVND (reference sequence). V was clipped by 9 bases and J by 4 bases; unmatched bases: 10.

For this clonotype: This likely stems from a read error, as it lies one base from a far larger clone. The chain joins TRBV11-1 to TRBJ2-5, with D possibly matching TRBD2 (6 bases). The germline V gene encodes CDR1 SGHAT and CDR2 FQDESV (reference sequence). The CDR3 sequence is 13 residues long. The CDR3 spells CASSLSREETLYF. CDR3 in DNA: TGTGCCAGCAGCTTAAGCAGGGAGGAGACCCTGTACTTC.

This clonotype appeared a few times. The V gene is TRBV20-1, the J gene TRBJ2-3, with D possibly TRBD1 on 5 matching bases. The CDR3 length is 15 residues. With 0 bases removed from V and 6 bases from J, the gap between germline ends came to 16 bases. Germline V gives CDR1 DFQATT, CDR2 SNEGSKA (reference sequence). CDR3 DNA sequence: TGCAGTGCTAGAGATAAGGGGCGTAGGCCGGATACGCAGTATTTT. Translation gives CSARDKGRRPDTQYF.

The table lists this clonotype with many counts. This chain connects TRBV5-1 to TRBJ1-1, with D possibly TRBD1 on 5 matching bases. Germline V CDR1 and CDR2: SGHRS, YFSETQ. The V and J ends lost 2 bases and 8 bases respectively, with 10 bases between them. This CDR3 region has 12 residues. CDR3 bases: TGCGCCAGCAGCTTCCAGGGCCCGGAAGCTTTCTTT. Translated, it gives CASSFQGPEAFF.

On this clonotype itself: Because the CDR3 is missing its conserved closing phenylalanine or tryptophan, this is likely a read error. No DNA is shown, since the ends of the CDR3 on it are uncertain; the CDR3 is the one TCRdb lists. This CDR3 is CASSFSTVGEQLL. This sequence joins TRBV5-1 and TRBJ2-1. The CDR3 numbers 13 amino acids, ends counted. CDR1 SGHRS and CDR2 YFSETQ come from the germline V gene.

This clonotype has a count of ten or more. The gene calls are TRBV5-6 and TRBJ2-7; D is undetermined. The germline V and J ends were trimmed by 7 bases and 5 bases, with 16 bases remaining between them. This CDR3 is built from 13 residues. From germline, CDR1 is SGHDT and CDR2 YYEEEE. CDR3 DNA: TGTGCCAGCCGAGCCATGGGGTTCGACGAGCAGTACTTC. It encodes CASRAMGFDEQYF.

This clonotype came up many times. The chain joins TRBV30 to TRBJ2-5; D may be TRBD2 (6 bases). The CDR3 consists of 14 residues. Trimming shortened V by 2 bases and J by 2 bases, and 12 bases separated the two germline ends. The germline gives CDR1 GTSNPN, CDR2 SVGIG (reference sequence). For the CDR3, the DNA is TGTGCCTGGAGTACGCCGGGAGCTCAAGAGACCCAGTACTTC. It codes for CAWSTPGAQETQYF.

This chain links TRBV15 with TRBJ2-1, with TRBD1 matching over 9 bases. This CDR3 comprises 16 residues. V lost 2 bases to trimming and J lost 1 base; unmatched junction nucleotides: 3. Germline V gene data show CDR1 as LNHNV and CDR2 as YYDKDF (reference sequence). CDR3 protein: CATSRTGTGSYNEQFF. CDR3 sequence (DNA): TGTGCCACCAGCAGAACGGGGACAGGGTCCTACAATGAGCAGTTCTTC.

This clonotype is deemed large (0.1 to 1%). The V gene is TRBV5-1, the J gene TRBJ2-1, with a weak D call TRBD1 (6 bases). The CDR3 is made up of 14 amino acids. Trimming removed 5 bases from V and 3 bases from J, with 12 bases in between. CDR1 is SGHRS, CDR2 YFSETQ, per germline. The CDR3 loop reads CASSTGHVYNEQFF. Written as DNA, the CDR3 is TGCGCCAGCAGTACGGGACACGTCTACAATGAGCAGTTCTTC.

In this sample, this clonotype turned up many times. Here the CDR3 reads CASSSIHYEQYF. The DNA of the CDR3 is TGTGCCAGCAGTTCAATCCATTACGAGCAGTACTTC. The rearrangement uses TRBV28 and TRBJ2-7; no firm D call. CDR1 is MDHEN and CDR2 is SYDVKM in the germline V gene. V was trimmed by 4 bases and J by 4 bases, leaving 8 bases between them. CDR3 length: 12 residues.